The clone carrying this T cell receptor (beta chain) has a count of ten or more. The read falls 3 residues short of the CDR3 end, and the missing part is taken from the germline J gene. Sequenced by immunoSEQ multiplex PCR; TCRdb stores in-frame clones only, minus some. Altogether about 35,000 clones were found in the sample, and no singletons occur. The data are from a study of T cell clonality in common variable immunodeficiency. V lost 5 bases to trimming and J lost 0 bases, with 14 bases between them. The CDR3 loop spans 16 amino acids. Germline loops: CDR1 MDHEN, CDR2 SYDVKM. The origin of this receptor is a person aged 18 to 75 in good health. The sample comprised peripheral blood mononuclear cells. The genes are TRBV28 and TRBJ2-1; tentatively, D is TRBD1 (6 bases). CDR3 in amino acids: CASSGIGQSSYNEQFF. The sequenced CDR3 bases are TGTGCCAGCAGTGGGATCGGACAGAGCTCCTACAATGAG.